This is a list of T cell receptor beta chains from one sample in a study of blood T cells in healthy people across ages. One entry per CDR3 protein results from TCRdb running MiXCR on the 5' RACE reads. The sample has some 1.4 million distinct CDR3 sequences, approximately 38% seen once. Source material: blood. The receptors were gathered from a woman aged 18 to 35 in good health. Each CDR3 is given with its conserved first and last residue. A D gene is named only where the DNA matches it firmly. Rows may omit the clone size; those that give it use once, few, many or a size class.

v_call	d_call	clone_size	j_call	cdr3_aa	cdr3_nt
TRBV28	TRBD1	-	TRBJ1-6	CASSSGTASYNSPLHF	TGTGCCAGCAGCTCAGGGACAGCTTCCTATAATTCACCCCTCCACTTT
TRBV24-1	-	-	TRBJ2-3	CATSKYRVGTDTQYF	TGTGCCACCAGCAAGTACAGGGTGGGCACAGATACGCAGTATTTT
TRBV6-5	-	few	TRBJ2-3	CASRYRDTQYF	TGTGCCAGCAGATATAGAGATACGCAGTATTTT
TRBV7-9	TRBD2	few	TRBJ2-3	CASSLTSGMGDTQYF	TGTGCCAGCAGCTTGACTAGCGGGATGGGAGATACGCAGTATTTT
TRBV5-1	-	-	TRBJ1-4	CASSPNTAGWDEKLFF	TGCGCCAGCAGCCCGAACACCGCCGGATGGGATGAAAAACTGTTTTTT
TRBV12-3/TRBV12-4	TRBD1	many	TRBJ1-2	CASSGDSSGDGYTF	TGTGCCAGCAGTGGGGACAGCAGCGGGGATGGCTACACCTTC
TRBV5-5	-	once	TRBJ1-6	CASSHANPVDSPLHF	TGTGCCAGCAGCCACGCAAACCCAGTGGATTCACCCCTCCACTTT
TRBV29-1	-	few	TRBJ2-3	CSVGTFGGIDTQYF	TGCAGCGTGGGAACTTTCGGGGGCATAGATACGCAGTATTTT
TRBV6-5	TRBD2	-	TRBJ2-7	CASSYSKLAGNNEQYF	TGTGCCAGCAGTTACTCGAAACTAGCGGGAAACAATGAGCAGTACTTC
TRBV15	-	-	TRBJ2-1	CATSRETPGVYNEQFF	TGTGCCACCAGCAGAGAGACCCCAGGGGTCTACAATGAGCAGTTCTTC